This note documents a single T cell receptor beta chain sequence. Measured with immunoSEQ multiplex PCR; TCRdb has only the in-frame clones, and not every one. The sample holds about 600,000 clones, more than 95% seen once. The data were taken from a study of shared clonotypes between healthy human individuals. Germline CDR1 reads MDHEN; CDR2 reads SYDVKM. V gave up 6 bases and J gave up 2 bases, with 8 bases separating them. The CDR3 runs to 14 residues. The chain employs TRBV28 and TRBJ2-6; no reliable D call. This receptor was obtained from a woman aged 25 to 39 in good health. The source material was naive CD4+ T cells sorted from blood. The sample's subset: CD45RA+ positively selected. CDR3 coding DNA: TGTGCCAGCAGCAAAAGGGCTGGGGCCAACGTCCTGACTTTC. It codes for CASSKRAGANVLTF.